One sample yielded the 5 T cell receptor beta chains listed below, sequenced in a study of breast tumors, draining lymph nodes, adjacent tissues. The lymph nodes were axillary draining lymph nodes from breast cancer patients. TCRdb analysed the multiplex PCR reads with MiXCR anew, one entry per CDR3 protein. The table shows about 110,000 distinct CDR3 sequences, with more than 30% occurring only once. Sequencing input: axillary lymph node tissue. All receptors derive from a female donor with breast cancer. Some clones in this sample may be carry-over from other donors' samples.

As concerns this clonotype: A much larger clone lies one base from this, so it may be a read error. Likely a read error: the CDR3 ends without its conserved phenylalanine or tryptophan. J is TRBJ2-7 and V is TRBV20-1; 8 bases are shared with TRBD2. Germline CDR1 reads DFQATT; CDR2 reads SNEGSKA (reference sequence). Trimming took 3 bases from V and 6 from J; bases not matched to a gene: 28. The CDR3 spans 20 residues. CDR3 amino acids: CSASLPMGGAGLGLRSEQYY. CDR3 coding DNA: TGCAGTGCTAGTTTACCTATGGGCGGTGCGGGACTAGGACTTCGAAGCGAGCAGTACTAC.

This clonotype appeared many times. This rearrangement joins TRBV28 to TRBJ1-5; D is possibly TRBD1 (5 bases). Trimming shortened V by 6 bases and J by 3 bases, and 12 bases separated the two germline ends. CDR1 is MDHEN, CDR2 SYDVKM, per germline. The CDR3 consists of 14 residues. CDR3 DNA sequence: TGTGCCAGCAGCCCAACAGGCCTCAATCAGCCCCAGCATTTT. Its translation is CASSPTGLNQPQHF.

The V call is TRBV7-2, the J call TRBJ2-3, with D tentatively TRBD1 (5 bases). TRBJ1-5 matches the DNA end more closely, so the J call is doubtful. This CDR3 comprises 15 residues. The germline V gene has CDR1 SGHTA and CDR2 FQGNSA. In DNA, the CDR3 is TGTGCCAGCAGCTCACTGGGACTAGCTGAATATACGCAGCATTTT. Protein: CASSSLGLAEYTQHF.

The table lists this clonotype with many counts. The chain links TRBV5-1 to TRBJ2-3; 8 positions agree with TRBD1. The CDR3 spans 13 residues. J was trimmed by 2 bases and V by 7 bases; bases with no gene match: 3. Germline CDR1 SGHRS, CDR2 YFSETQ. The CDR3 sequence: CASVDRDTDTQYF. CDR3 in DNA: TGCGCCAGCGTGGACAGGGACACAGATACGCAGTATTTT.

This clonotype occurred many times. The rearrangement links TRBV7-9 to TRBJ1-5; D is uncertain. Trimming took 2 bases from V and 0 from J, leaving 8 bases between them. There are 15 residues in the CDR3. Germline V gene lookup returns CDR1 SEHNR and CDR2 FQNEAQ (reference sequence). Written as DNA, the CDR3 is TGTGCCAGCAGCTTAACGGCTGGTAGCAATCAGCCCCAGCATTTT. This translates into CASSLTAGSNQPQHF.